One sample yielded the 13 T cell receptor beta chains listed below, sequenced in a study of T cell responses to AZD1222 COVID-19 vaccine (dated by TCRdb to the early 2020s). Libraries were made using the immunoSEQ multiplex PCR assay. In its TCRdb copy, this immuneACCESS table keeps in-frame sequences only and misses some clones. Where compared with another copy, unresolved V genes explain less than half of these, and the others have no known cause. For this sample the table gives approximately 210,000 clones, of which approximately 93% were detected only once. The ten largest clones represent 3.4% of the sample. Explained via the paper, the time point label denotes: about 28 days (+/-7) after the second vaccine dose. Specimen: peripheral blood, collected 28 days after the second AZD1222 dose. These TCRs come from an adult who received the AZD1222 COVID-19 vaccine.

The J gene is TRBJ1-3, the V gene TRBV30; 7 positions agree with TRBD1. Germline V gives CDR1 GTSNPN, CDR2 SVGIG (reference sequence). The CDR3 is made up of 15 amino acids. Trimming removed 0 bases from V and 1 base from J; junction bases left unmatched: 3. The CDR3 DNA reads TGTGCCTGGAGTGTAAAGACAGGGTCTGGAAACACCATATATTTT. Protein product: CAWSVKTGSGNTIYF.

The chain carries TRBV3-1 (or the pseudogene TRBV3-2) and TRBJ2-1; unclear D gene. Germline lookup yields CDR1 LGHDT and CDR2 YNNKEL (reference sequence). The CDR3 is made up of 13 amino acids. Trimming took 5 bases from V and 3 from J, leaving 8 bases between them. Here the CDR3 DNA reads TGTGCCAGCAGCTTAGACGACTACAATGAGCAGTTCTTC. It is translated as CASSLDDYNEQFF.

V and J are TRBV20-1 and TRBJ2-1, with TRBD2 as a possible D gene (6 bases). CDR1 and CDR2 from the germline V gene are DFQATT and SNEGSKA (reference sequence). V lost 7 bases and J lost 6, with 10 bases in between. This CDR3 spans 11 amino acids. The CDR3 nucleotides read TGCAGTGTAGCGGTCCGCAATGAGCAGTTCTTC. This translates into CSVAVRNEQFF.

The chain has TRBV11-2 and TRBJ1-1, with D tentatively TRBD1 (5 bases). CDR1 is SGHAT and CDR2 is FQNNGV in the germline V gene. Trimming took 6 bases from V and 8 from J, leaving 16 bases between them. This CDR3 has 13 amino acids. The CDR3: CASSWGSGREAFF. CDR3 in DNA: TGTGCCAGCAGTTGGGGGTCGGGGAGGGAAGCTTTCTTT.

The chain has TRBV10-2 and TRBJ2-6, with D possibly matching TRBD2 (6 bases). Germline V gene lookup returns CDR1 WSHSY and CDR2 SAAADI. V lost 4 bases to trimming and J lost 13 bases, with 14 bases between them. This CDR3 is built from 13 residues. CDR3 amino acids: CASSVEGSGVLTF. The CDR3 DNA is TGCGCCAGCAGTGTGGAAGGGAGCGGGGTCCTGACTTTC.

The rearrangement uses TRBV7-9 and TRBJ1-1, with D hard to call. Germline CDR1 and CDR2: SEHNR and FQNEAQ (reference sequence). V was shortened by 1 base and J by 6 bases, with 18 bases between the two germline ends. CDR3 size: 16 residues. The CDR3 coding sequence is TGTGCCAGCAGCTTAGGAAGGACGACGGGAACTTCTGAAGCTTTCTTT. It specifies CASSLGRTTGTSEAFF.

The V call is TRBV5-1, the J call TRBJ2-3; no reliable D call. The length of the CDR3 is 14 residues. Germline CDR1 reads SGHRS; CDR2 reads YFSETQ. V lost 0 bases and J lost 0, with 5 bases in between. DNA for the CDR3: TGCGCCAGCAGCTTGGTGGACAGCACAGATACGCAGTATTTT. Translating it yields CASSLVDSTDTQYF. The full variable domain, rest sourced from reference TRBV5-1 and TRBJ2-3, is KAGVTQTPRYLIKTRGQQVTLSCSPISGHRSVSWYQQTPGQGLQFLFEYFSETQRNKGNFPGRFSGRQFSNSRSEMNVSTLELGDSALYLCASSLVDSTDTQYFGPGTRLTVL.

The V and J genes are TRBV5-1 and TRBJ1-6; the D gene is possibly TRBD1 (6 bases). V was trimmed by 4 bases and J by 9 bases, leaving 11 bases between them. CDR3 length: 13 amino acids. Germline-derived CDR1 and CDR2 are SGHRS and YFSETQ. CDR3 sequence: CASSLDRRSPLHF. CDR3 bases: TGCGCCAGCAGCCTAGACAGGCGTTCACCCCTCCACTTT.

The V call is TRBV2, the J call TRBJ2-3; no firm D call. Trimming removed 3 bases from V and 4 bases from J, with 2 bases in between. This CDR3 is built from 11 residues. From germline, CDR1 is SNHLY and CDR2 FYNNEI. CDR3 residues: CASSEADTQYF. As DNA, the CDR3 is TGTGCCAGCAGTGAGGCAGATACGCAGTATTTT.

The V and J genes are TRBV5-6 and TRBJ1-4; 7 nucleotides match TRBD1. The germline CDR1 and CDR2 sequences are SGHDT and YYEEEE. The length of the CDR3 is 15 residues. The trim removed 0 bases at V and 7 bases at J, leaving 6 bases unmatched. The CDR3 region is CASSLDRGRAEKLFF. CDR3 in DNA: TGTGCCAGCAGCTTGGATAGGGGGCGCGCTGAAAAACTGTTTTTT.

V is TRBV28 and J is TRBJ1-4; TRBD1 is a possible D gene (5 bases). Germline values: CDR1 MDHEN, CDR2 SYDVKM. V lost 6 bases to trimming and J lost 13 bases, with 15 bases between them. The length of the CDR3 is 12 residues. Here the CDR3 reads CASRVGTGRLFF. The DNA for the CDR3 is TGTGCCAGCAGAGTGGGGACGGGGCGACTGTTTTTT.

This sequence joins TRBV7-9 and TRBJ1-3; TRBD1 aligns across 7 bases. The length of the CDR3 is 17 residues. CDR1 and CDR2 (germline): SEHNR, FQNEAQ (reference sequence). The trim removed 2 bases at V and 1 base at J, leaving 8 bases unmatched. CDR3 in amino acids: CASSLLTGTESGNTIYF. The CDR3 DNA sequence: TGTGCCAGCAGCTTACTGACAGGGACAGAGTCTGGAAACACCATATATTTT.

The V and J genes are TRBV11-3 and TRBJ2-3, with TRBD2 matching 9 bases. J lost 1 base, V lost 4 bases, and 9 bases had no gene match. The germline CDR1 and CDR2 sequences are SGHNT and YENEEA. This CDR3 has 17 residues. The CDR3 region has the DNA TGTGCCAGCAGCTCACCAGCGGGCGGGAGGGGCACAGATACGCAGTATTTT. Encoded protein: CASSSPAGGRGTDTQYF.